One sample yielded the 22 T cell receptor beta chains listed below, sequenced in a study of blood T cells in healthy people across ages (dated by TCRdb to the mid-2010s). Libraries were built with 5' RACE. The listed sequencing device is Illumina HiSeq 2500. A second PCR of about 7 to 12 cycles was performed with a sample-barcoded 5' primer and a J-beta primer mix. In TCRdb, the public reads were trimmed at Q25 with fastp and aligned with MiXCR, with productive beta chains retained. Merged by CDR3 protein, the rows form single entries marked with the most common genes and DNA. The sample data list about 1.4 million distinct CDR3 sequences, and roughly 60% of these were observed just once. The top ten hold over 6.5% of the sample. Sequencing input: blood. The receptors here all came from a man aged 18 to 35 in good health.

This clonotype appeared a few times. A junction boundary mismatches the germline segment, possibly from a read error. The CDR3 protein is CASSLDQTSTQYF. DNA of the CDR3: TGTGCCAGCAGCTTAGACCAGACCTCTACGCAGTATTTT. V and J are TRBV12-3 or TRBV12-4 and TRBJ2-3; no clear D. The CDR3 totals 13 residues.

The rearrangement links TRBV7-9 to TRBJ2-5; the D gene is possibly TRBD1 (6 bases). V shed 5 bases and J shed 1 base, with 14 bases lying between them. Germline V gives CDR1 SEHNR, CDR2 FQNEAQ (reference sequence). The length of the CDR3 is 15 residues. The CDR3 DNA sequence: TGTGCCAGCAGCCTAATGACAGGCCCCCAAGAGACCCAGTACTTC. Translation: CASSLMTGPQETQYF.

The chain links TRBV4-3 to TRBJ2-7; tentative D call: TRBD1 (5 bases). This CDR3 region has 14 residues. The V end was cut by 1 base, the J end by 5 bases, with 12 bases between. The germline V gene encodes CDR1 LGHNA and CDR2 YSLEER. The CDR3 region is CASSQGRGSHEQYF. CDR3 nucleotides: TGCGCCAGCAGCCAAGGAAGGGGAAGCCACGAGCAGTACTTC.

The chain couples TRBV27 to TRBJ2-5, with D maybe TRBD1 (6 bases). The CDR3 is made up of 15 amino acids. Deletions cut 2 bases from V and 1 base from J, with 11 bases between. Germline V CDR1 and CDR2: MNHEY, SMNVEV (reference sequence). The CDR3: CASSLLQGSQETQYF. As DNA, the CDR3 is TGTGCCAGCAGTTTACTCCAGGGGTCCCAAGAGACCCAGTACTTC.

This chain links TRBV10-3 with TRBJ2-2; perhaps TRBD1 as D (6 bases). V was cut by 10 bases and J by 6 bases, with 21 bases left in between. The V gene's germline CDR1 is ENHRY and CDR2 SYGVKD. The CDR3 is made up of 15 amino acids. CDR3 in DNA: TGTGCCACACTACAGGGAACTTACCAACCCGGGGAGCTGTTTTTT. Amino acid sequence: CATLQGTYQPGELFF.

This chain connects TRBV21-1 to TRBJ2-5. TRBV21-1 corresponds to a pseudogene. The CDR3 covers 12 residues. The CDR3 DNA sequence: TGTGCCAGCAGCAAAGCAGGAACAGAAATGTACTTC. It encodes CASSKAGTEMYF.

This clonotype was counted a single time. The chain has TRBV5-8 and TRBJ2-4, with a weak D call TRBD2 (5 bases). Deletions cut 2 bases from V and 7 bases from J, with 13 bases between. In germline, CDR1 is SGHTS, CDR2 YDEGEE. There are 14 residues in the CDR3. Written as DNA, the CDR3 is TGTGCCAGCAGCTTAGGGTTAAGAGGGAACATTCAGTACTTC. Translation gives CASSLGLRGNIQYF.

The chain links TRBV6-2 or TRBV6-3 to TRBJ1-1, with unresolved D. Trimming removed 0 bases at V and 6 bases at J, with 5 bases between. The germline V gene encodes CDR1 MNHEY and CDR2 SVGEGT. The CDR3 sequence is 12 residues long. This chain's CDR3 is CASSYSEAEAFF. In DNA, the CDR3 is TGTGCCAGCAGTTACTCGGAAGCTGAAGCTTTCTTT.

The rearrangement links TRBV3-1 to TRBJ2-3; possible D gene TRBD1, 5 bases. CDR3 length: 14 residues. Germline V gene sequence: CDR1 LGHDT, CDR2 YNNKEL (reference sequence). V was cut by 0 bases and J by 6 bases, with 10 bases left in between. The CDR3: CASSQEQDEDTQYF. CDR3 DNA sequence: TGTGCCAGCAGCCAAGAACAGGACGAGGATACGCAGTATTTT.

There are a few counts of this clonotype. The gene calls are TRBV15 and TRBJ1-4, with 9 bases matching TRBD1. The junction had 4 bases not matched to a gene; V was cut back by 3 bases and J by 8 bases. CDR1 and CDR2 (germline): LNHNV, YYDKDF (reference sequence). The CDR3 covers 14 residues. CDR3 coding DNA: TGTGCCACCAGCAGGAGGACAGGGGCCGAAAAACTGTTTTTT. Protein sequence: CATSRRTGAEKLFF.

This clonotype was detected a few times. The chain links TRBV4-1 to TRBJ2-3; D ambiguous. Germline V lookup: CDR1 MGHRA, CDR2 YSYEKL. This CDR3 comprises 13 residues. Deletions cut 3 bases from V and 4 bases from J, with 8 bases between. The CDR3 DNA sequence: TGCGCCAGCAGCCACGTGCTCGCAGATACGCAGTATTTT. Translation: CASSHVLADTQYF.

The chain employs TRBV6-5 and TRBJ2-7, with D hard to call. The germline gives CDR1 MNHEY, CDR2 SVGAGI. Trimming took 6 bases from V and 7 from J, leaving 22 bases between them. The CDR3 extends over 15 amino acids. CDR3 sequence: CASRPSYNFLQEQYF. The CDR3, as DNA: TGTGCCAGCAGACCTAGTTACAATTTCCTACAAGAGCAGTACTTC.

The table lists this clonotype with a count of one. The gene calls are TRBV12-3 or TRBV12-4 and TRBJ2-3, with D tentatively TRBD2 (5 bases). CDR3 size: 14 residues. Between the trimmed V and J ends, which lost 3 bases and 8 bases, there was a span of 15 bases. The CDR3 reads CASSLDSRIGTQYF. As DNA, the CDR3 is TGTGCCAGCAGTTTGGACTCCCGGATAGGTACGCAGTATTTT.

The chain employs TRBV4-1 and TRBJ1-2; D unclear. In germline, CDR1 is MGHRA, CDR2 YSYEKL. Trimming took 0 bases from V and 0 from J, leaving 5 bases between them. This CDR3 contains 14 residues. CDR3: CASSQERTNYGYTF. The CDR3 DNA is TGCGCCAGCAGCCAAGAGAGGACTAACTATGGCTACACCTTC.

CDR3 sequence: CASRGTSNLDEQYF. The CDR3 DNA reads TGTGCCAGCAGAGGAACTAGCAATCTCGATGAGCAGTACTTC. V is TRBV25-1 and J is TRBJ2-5, with a tentative D call TRBD2 (6 bases). The CDR3 covers 14 residues. With 6 bases removed from V and 11 bases from J, the gap between germline ends came to 22 bases. Per the germline V gene, CDR1 is MGHDK and CDR2 is SYGVNS.

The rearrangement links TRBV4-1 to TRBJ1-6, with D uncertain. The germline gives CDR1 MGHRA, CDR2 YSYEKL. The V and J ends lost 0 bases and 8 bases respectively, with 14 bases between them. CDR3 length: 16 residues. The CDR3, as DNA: TGCGCCAGCAGCCAAGATCTACGGTTTGGCGATTCACCCCTCCACTTT. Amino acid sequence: CASSQDLRFGDSPLHF.

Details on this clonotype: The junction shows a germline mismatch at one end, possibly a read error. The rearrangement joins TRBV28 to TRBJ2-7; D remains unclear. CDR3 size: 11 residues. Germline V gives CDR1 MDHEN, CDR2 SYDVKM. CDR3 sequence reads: CASSEMDDQYF. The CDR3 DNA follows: TGTGCCAGCAGTGAAATGGACGACCAGTACTTC.

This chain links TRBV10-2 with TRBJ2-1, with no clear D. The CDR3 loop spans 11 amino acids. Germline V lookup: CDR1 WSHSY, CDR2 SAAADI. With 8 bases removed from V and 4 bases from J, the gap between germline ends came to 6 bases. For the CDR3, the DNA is TGCGCCAGCGAGATGTACAATGAGCAGTTCTTC. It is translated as CASEMYNEQFF.

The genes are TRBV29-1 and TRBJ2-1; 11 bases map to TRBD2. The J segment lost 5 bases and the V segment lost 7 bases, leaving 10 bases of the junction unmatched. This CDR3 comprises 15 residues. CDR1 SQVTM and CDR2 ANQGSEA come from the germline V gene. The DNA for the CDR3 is TGCAGCGGCGGGGTCGGGACTAGCGGCAACAATGAGCAGTTCTTC. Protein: CSGGVGTSGNNEQFF.

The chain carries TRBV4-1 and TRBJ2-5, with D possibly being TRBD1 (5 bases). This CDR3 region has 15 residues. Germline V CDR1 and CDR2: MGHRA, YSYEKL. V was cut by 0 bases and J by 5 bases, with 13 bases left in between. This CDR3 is CASSQDRSGWETQYF. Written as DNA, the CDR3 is TGCGCCAGCAGCCAAGATCGATCAGGGTGGGAGACCCAGTACTTC.

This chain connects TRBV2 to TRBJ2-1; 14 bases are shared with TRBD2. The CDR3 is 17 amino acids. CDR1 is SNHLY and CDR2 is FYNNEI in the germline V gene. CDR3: CVPRGLAGESSYNEQFF. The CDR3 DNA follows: TGTGTCCCAAGGGGACTAGCGGGAGAAAGCTCCTACAATGAGCAGTTCTTC.

The CDR3 loop reads CASTTGTGGEKLFF. The CDR3 nucleotides are TGTGCCAGCACTACCGGGACAGGGGGTGAAAAACTGTTTTTT. The chain couples TRBV12-3 or TRBV12-4 to TRBJ1-4; TRBD1 matches at 11 bases. Losses at the gene ends were 7 bases for V and 7 bases for J; bases not matched to a gene: 5. The CDR3 totals 14 residues.